This TCR beta chain derives from a study of cytotoxic CD8 clonotypes in ibrutinib-treated CLL (dated by TCRdb to the early 2020s). With regard to the full study: The cohort was composed of some twelve relapsed/refractory and 15 treatment-naive patients; IGHV unmutated status was identified in around 17 patients. On average, each sample yielded 255,043 productive templates and about 100,000 productive rearrangements. Of the approximately 86 participants in the trial, roughly 25 had longitudinal samples available. Response samples were obtained after a median of approximately twelve months of treatment, with a range of roughly 6 to 36 months. Cryopreserved peripheral blood mononuclear cells were obtained before treatment, at response, and at either sustained remission or disease progression. Every sample from remission and from progressive disease was obtained while the patients were still on ibrutinib. Responses were partial in some 24 patients and complete in 2; after median about 63 months follow-up, approximately 15 stayed in remission and 12 progressed.

On a MiSeq, deep resolution sequencing aimed for a depth between 1 in 1 million and 1 in 200,000 T cells, with each clonotype covered approximately 9.8x on average. The immunoSEQ hsTCRB Kit was used to generate the TCR beta libraries. As for the original processing: Data were analyzed with ImmunoSEQ Data Assistant and ImmunoSEQ Analyzer, with V, D and J genes assigned per IMGT definitions. Clonality, with values ranging from 0 to 1, was calculated as one minus the normalized Shannon entropy of productive rearrangement frequencies. Only overrepresented clonotypes making up at least 0.05% of each patient's repertoire were included in the public clonotype analysis. Fewer than 15 repertoires from age-matched healthy donors, obtained from immuneACCESS, served as clonality controls. The clones in this table, taken by TCRdb from immuneACCESS, are in-frame only. Not every clone is retained; where verified, under half of the shortfall comes from an unresolved V gene, and the cause of the rest is unknown. Clone size and V and J calls were adopted from that table, with D and trimming inferred from the DNA. This sample has around 27,000 clones in its table, and around 74% of those were observed once. The ten largest make up just over 50% of the sample.

Between the V and J ends, shortened by 3 bases and 9 bases respectively, the junction contains 10 bases. The germline V gene specifies SGDLS as CDR1 and YYNGEE as CDR2. From the cysteine through the phenylalanine, the CDR3 covers 13 amino acids. The sequence is cut down to CDR3 DNA, 39 bases in frame from base 1. Points on this clone: Which antigen it targets is not known. No much larger clone exists at a distance of one base, and base qualities are not known.

The time point label of this sample denotes: progressive disease on ibrutinib. For TCR beta library preparation, roughly 2.1 micrograms of genomic DNA were isolated from cryopreserved PBMCs. High-throughput TCR beta sequencing was performed on longitudinal blood samples from CLL patients receiving ibrutinib monotherapy. Patients were enrolled in a phase 2 open-label single-center ibrutinib monotherapy trial. What the research found in general, with its limitations: Baseline clonality was found to be higher than that of age-matched healthy donors and was strongly correlated with circulating CD8+ T-cell counts. Clonality increased at ibrutinib response, stayed stable in sustained remission, and fell back toward baseline at progression. Public clonotypes were rare and either shrank or stayed stable during treatment, and the rise in clonality at ibrutinib response reflected expansion of private clonotypes. Sampling times were not matched between patients in sustained remission and patients whose disease was progressing, and lymph node repertoires were not examined.

This material consisted of PBMCs, taken at disease progression, from a patient treated with ibrutinib. The receptor's source is a human donor with chronic lymphocytic leukemia. The chain is made from TRBV9 and TRBJ1-6, with no confidently assigned D gene. The nucleotide sequence is TGTGCCAGCAGCGGACAATGGGGTTCACCCCTCCACTTT. Its protein reads: CASSGQWGSPLHF.